The clone carrying this TCR beta chain was recorded only once. This sample was included in a study of cytomegalovirus exposure and HLA in healthy donors. The PCR contained 60 Vbeta and 13 Jbeta primers. Data came from immunoSEQ multiplex PCR; TCRdb stores just in-frame clones and leaves some out. The sample has 65,000 or so clones, 70% to 80% seen once. The CDR3 length is 16 residues. The V end was cut by 5 bases, the J end by 2 bases, with 16 bases between. Germline V lookup: CDR1 LNHDA, CDR2 SQIVND (reference sequence). The specimen sequenced was PBMCs. The source of this sequence is a woman between 35 and 50 years old in good health and CMV-seropositive. This chain connects TRBV19 to TRBJ1-3; D gene ambiguous. The CDR3 protein is CASSFLTRHPGNTIYF. CDR3 bases: TGTGCCAGTAGTTTTTTGACGAGACATCCTGGAAACACCATATATTTT.